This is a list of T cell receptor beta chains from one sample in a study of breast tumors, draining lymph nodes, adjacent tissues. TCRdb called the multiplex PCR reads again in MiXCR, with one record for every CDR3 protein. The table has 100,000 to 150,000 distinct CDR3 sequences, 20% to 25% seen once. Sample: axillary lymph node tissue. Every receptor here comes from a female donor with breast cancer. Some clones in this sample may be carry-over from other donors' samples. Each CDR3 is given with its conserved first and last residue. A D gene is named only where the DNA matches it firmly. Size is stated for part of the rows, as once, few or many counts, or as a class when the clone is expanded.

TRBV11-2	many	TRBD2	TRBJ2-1	TGTGCCAGCAGCTTAGCTCCTAGCGGGAGTAGAAATGAGCAGTTCTTC	CASSLAPSGSRNEQFF
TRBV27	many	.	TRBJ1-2	TGTGCCAGCAGACCTACAGGAAGCTATGGCTACACCTTC	CASRPTGSYGYTF
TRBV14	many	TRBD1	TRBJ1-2	TGTGCCAGCAGCCAAGACGTTAGAGGGGGCGCGTCCGGCTACACCTTC	CASSQDVRGGASGYTF
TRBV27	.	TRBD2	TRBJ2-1	TGTGCCACATACTCCGGGGAGGGCGGCAATGAGCAGTTCTTC	CATYSGEGGNEQFF
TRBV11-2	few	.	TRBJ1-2	TGTGCCAGCAGCCACGGCGAGGTCTATGGCTACACCTTC	CASSHGEVYGYTF
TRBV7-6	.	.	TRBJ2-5	TGTGCCAGCAGCCGCGGTCGGGCTGCCCAAGAGACCCAGTACTTC	CASSRGRAAQETQYF
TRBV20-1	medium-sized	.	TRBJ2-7	TGCAGTGCTAGCGGGAGCTCCTACGAGCAGTACTTC	CSASGSSYEQYF
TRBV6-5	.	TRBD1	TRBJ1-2	TGTGCCTGCAGTCCCAGGGGGTATGGCTACACCTTC	CACSPRGYGYTF
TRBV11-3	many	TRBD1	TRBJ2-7	TGTGCCAGCAGCACCCGGGACAGTAGCTACGAGCAGTACTTC	CASSTRDSSYEQYF
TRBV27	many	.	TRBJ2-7	TGTGCCAGCAGTTTTCACATAACGTACGAGCAGTACTTC	CASSFHITYEQYF
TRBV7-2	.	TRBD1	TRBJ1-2	TGTGCCAGCAGCTCTCGGACAGGGGCCTTTGGCTACACCTTC	CASSSRTGAFGYTF
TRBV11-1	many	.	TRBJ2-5	TGTGCCAGCAGCTTCTCTCCAATAGGGATCCAAGAGACCCAGTACTTC	CASSFSPIGIQETQYF
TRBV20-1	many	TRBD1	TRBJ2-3	TGCAGTGCTCCTCCCCGGGACAGAGCCGGCACAGATACGCAGTATTTT	CSAPPRDRAGTDTQYF
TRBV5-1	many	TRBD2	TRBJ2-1	TGCGCCAGCAAGGGACTAGCGGCCTACAATGAGCAGTTCTTC	CASKGLAAYNEQFF
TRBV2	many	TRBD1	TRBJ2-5	TGTGCCAGCGTGACAGGGCGAGGGGAGACCCAGTACTTC	CASVTGRGETQYF
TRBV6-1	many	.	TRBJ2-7	TGTGCCAGCAGTGAACGGTGGGGGGCCTACGAGCAGTACTTC	CASSERWGAYEQYF
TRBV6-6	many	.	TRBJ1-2	TGTGCCAGCAATTCAGGGACTTTCAATGGCTACACCTTC	CASNSGTFNGYTF
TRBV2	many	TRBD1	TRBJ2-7	TGTGCCAGCAGTAGGGAGGGGACAGGGGGCACCGAGCAGTACTTC	CASSREGTGGTEQYF
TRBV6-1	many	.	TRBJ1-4	TGTGCCAGCAGGCAGACAGAGAATAATGAAAAACTGTTTTTT	CASRQTENNEKLFF
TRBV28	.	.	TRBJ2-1	TGTGCCAGCAGAGCTCGGGACCTCCCCTACAATGAGCAGTTCTTC	CASRARDLPYNEQFF
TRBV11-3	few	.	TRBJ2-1	TGTGCCAGCAGCTCCCGGGACTTATCCATAGTGCAGTTCTTC	CASSSRDLSIVQFF
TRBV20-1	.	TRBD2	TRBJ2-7	TGCAGTGCTACTTCTAGCGGGAGTGCCTGCGAGCAGTACTTC	CSATSSGSACEQYF
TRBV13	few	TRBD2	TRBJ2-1	TGTGCCAGCAGCCCCGGGACTAGCGGGAAATCGCTCTACAATGGGCAGTTCTTC	CASSPGTSGKSLYNGQFF
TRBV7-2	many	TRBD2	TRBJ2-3	TGTGCCAGCAGCTTAGCGCCCGGACTAGCGGGAGTACGCACAGATACGCAGTATTTT	CASSLAPGLAGVRTDTQYF
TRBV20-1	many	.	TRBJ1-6	TGCAGTGCTACCCCCGGACAGAATTCACCCCTCCACTTT	CSATPGQNSPLHF
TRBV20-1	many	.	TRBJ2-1	TGCAGTGCTAGCAGACTTACAAATGAGCAGTTCTTC	CSASRLTNEQFF
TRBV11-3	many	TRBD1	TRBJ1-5	TGTGCCAGCAGCTCGGGGACAGGGGACAATCAGCCCCAGCATTTT	CASSSGTGDNQPQHF
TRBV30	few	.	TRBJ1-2	TGTGCCTGGAACGGGGGGGGGGACTATGGCTACACCTTC	CAWNGGGDYGYTF
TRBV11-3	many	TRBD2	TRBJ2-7	TGTGCCAGCAGCACTAGCGGGGCTACAGACGAGCAGTACTTC	CASSTSGATDEQYF
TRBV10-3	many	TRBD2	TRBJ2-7	TGTGCCATCAGTGAGTCTAGCGGGAGTTACGAGCAGTACTTC	CAISESSGSYEQYF
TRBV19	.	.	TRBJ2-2	TGTGCCAGTAGTATTGGGTTGGAATGGACCGGGGAGCTGTTTTTT	CASSIGLEWTGELFF
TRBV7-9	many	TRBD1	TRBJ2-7	TGTGCCAGCAGCATTGACAGGGTAACCTACGAGCAGTACTTC	CASSIDRVTYEQYF
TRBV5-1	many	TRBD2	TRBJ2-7	TGCGCCAGCACCCCGGGGGGGCCCTCCTACGAGCAGTACTTC	CASTPGGPSYEQYF
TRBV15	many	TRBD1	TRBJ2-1	TGTGCCACCAGCCGGGACAGAAATGGGGGTGAGCAGTTCTTC	CATSRDRNGGEQFF
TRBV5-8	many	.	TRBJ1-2	TGTGCCAGCAGCGCGTGGTCGGCCCGTCCTTCGGGTGGCTACACCTTC	CASSAWSARPSGGYTF
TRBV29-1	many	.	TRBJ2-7	TGCAGCGTTGAAGTTCCGACAGGCCGGCTCTACGAGCAGTACTTC	CSVEVPTGRLYEQYF
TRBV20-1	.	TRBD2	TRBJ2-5	TGCAGTGCAGGAAGACCGGGGACGGGGACTAGCGGGAGGGTTTATGAGACCCAGTACTTC	CSAGRPGTGTSGRVYETQYF